This record looks at one TCR beta chain sequence and its context. The data were taken from a study of blood T cell repertoires in COVID-19. As for the study in general: There were acute and convalescent COVID-19 samples, and they came from the United States, Italy and Spain.

This CDR3 spans 16 amino acids. Trimming at V came to 3 bases and at J to 1 base, leaving 9 bases not matched to a gene. Germline V gene data show CDR1 as GTSNPN and CDR2 as SVGIG (reference sequence). Libraries were prepared by immunoSEQ multiplex PCR; TCRdb keeps only in-frame clonotypes and omits some of them. The data show around 250,000 clones, 80% to 85% seen once. The chain links TRBV30 to TRBJ2-3; 8 bases map to TRBD2. The sample taken for sequencing was PBMCs or T cells enriched from blood (not recorded which). The source is a man between 40 and 49 years old who had been exposed to COVID-19. CDR3 nucleotide sequence: TGTGCCTGGAGCCCCGGGGGGGCCCTTGGCACAGATACGCAGTATTTT. Translating it yields CAWSPGGALGTDTQYF.